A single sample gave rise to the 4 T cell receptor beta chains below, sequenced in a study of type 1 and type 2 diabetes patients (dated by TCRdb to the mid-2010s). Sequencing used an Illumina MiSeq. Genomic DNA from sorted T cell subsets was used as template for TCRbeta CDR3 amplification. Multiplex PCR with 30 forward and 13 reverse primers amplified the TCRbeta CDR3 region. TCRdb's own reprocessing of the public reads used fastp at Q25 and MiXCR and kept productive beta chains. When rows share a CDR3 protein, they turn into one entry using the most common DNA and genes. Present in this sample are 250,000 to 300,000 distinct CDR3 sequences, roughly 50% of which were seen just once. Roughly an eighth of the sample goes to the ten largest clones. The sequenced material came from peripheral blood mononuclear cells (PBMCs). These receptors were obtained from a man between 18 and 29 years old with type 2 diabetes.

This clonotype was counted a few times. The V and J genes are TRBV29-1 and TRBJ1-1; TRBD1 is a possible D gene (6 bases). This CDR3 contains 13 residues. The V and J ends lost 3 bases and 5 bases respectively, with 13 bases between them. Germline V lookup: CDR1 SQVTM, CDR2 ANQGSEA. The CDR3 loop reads CSVDGGRITEAFF. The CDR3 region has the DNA TGCAGCGTTGACGGGGGCCGGATTACTGAAGCTTTCTTT.

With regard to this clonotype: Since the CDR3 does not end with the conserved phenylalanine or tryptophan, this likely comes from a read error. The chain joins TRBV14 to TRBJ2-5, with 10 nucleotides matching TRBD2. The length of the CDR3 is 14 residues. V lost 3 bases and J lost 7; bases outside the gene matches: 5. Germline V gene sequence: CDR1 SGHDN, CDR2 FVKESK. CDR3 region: CASSHVAGGGTQYY. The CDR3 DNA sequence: TGTGCCAGCAGCCATGTAGCGGGAGGAGGGACCCAGTACTAC.

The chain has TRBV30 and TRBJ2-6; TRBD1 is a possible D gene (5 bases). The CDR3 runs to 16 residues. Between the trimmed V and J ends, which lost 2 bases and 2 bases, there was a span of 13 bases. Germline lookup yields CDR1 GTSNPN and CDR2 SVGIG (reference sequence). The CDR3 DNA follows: TGTGCCTGGAGTCAGGGATCTCCCACTGGGGCCAACGTCCTGACTTTC. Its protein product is CAWSQGSPTGANVLTF. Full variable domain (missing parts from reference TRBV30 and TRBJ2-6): SQTIHQWPATLVQPVGSPLSLECTVEGTSNPNLYWYRQAAGRGLQLLFYSVGIGQISSEVPQNLSASRPQDRQFILSSKKLLLSDSGFYLCAWSQGSPTGANVLTFGAGSRLTVL.

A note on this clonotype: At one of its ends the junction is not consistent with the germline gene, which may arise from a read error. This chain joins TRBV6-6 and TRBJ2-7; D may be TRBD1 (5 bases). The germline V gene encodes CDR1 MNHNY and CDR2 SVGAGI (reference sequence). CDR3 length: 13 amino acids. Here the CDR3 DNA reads TGTGCCAGCAGTTACTTTCAGGGCTACGAGCGGTACTTC. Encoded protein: CASSYFQGYERYF.